What follows is one T cell receptor (beta chain) and its context. Its antigen is still unknown. The data belong to a study of T cell responses to AZD1222 COVID-19 vaccine. Measured with immunoSEQ multiplex PCR; TCRdb has only the in-frame clones, and not every one. The sample contains about 120,000 clones, approximately 94% of which appear only once. General observations from the study: The reported proportion of spike-specific TCRs targeting unmutated variant regions was nearly half. Elevations in Spike-specific TCR breadth and depth followed administration of two AZD1222 doses. Seropositivity was recorded at baseline in only 6 or 7 AZD1222 recipients.

Germline V gene data show CDR1 as MNHEY and CDR2 as SVGEGT. Trimming took off 0 bases at V and 2 bases at J, with 10 bases between the two ends. This CDR3 comprises 15 residues. Material: peripheral blood, obtained 28 days after the second AZD1222 dose. The gene calls are TRBV6-2 or TRBV6-3 and TRBJ2-5; D gene unclear. This sequence originates from an adult who received the AZD1222 COVID-19 vaccine. The CDR3 nucleotides read TGTGCCAGCAGTTACTCGCAGCACGGGCAAGAGACCCAGTACTTC. Residues: CASSYSQHGQETQYF.